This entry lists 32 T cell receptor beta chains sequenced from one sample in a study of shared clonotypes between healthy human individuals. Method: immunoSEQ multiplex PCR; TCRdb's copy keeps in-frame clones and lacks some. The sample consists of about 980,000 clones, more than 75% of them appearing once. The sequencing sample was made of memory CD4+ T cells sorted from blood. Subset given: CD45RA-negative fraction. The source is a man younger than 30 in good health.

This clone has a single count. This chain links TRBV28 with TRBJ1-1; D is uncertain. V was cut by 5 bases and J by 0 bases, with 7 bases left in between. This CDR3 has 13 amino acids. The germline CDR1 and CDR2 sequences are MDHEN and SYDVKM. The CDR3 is CASSDIMNTEAFF. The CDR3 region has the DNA TGTGCCAGCAGTGATATAATGAACACTGAAGCTTTCTTT.

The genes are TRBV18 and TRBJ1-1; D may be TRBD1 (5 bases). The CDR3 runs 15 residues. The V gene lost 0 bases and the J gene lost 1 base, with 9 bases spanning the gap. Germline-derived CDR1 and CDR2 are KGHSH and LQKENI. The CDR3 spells CASSPPSQGNTEAFF. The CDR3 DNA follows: TGTGCCAGCTCACCACCGTCCCAGGGGAACACTGAAGCTTTCTTT.

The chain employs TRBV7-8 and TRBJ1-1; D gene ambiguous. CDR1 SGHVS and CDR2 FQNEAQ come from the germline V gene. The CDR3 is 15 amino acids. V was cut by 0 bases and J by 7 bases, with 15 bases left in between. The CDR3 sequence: CASSLAAAYPGEAFF. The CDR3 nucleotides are TGTGCCAGCAGCTTAGCGGCAGCCTACCCGGGTGAAGCTTTCTTT. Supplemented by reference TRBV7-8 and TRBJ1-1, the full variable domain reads GAGVSQSPRYKVAKRGQDVALRCDPISGHVSLFWYQQALGQGPEFLTYFQNEAQLDKSGLPSDRFFAERPEGSVSTLKIQRTQQEDSAVYLCASSLAAAYPGEAFFGQGTRLTVV.

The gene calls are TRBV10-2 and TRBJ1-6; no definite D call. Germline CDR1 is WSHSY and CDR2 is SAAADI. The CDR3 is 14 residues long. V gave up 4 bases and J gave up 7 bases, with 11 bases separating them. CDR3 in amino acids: CASSALGYNSPLHF. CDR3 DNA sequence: TGCGCCAGCAGTGCCTTGGGGTACAATTCACCCCTCCACTTT.

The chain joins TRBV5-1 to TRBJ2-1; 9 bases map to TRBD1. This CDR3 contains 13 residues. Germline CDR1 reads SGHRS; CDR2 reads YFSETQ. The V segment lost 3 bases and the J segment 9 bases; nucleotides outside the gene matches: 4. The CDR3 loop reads CASSYDRGSEQFF. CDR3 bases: TGCGCCAGCAGCTACGACAGGGGGAGTGAGCAGTTCTTC.

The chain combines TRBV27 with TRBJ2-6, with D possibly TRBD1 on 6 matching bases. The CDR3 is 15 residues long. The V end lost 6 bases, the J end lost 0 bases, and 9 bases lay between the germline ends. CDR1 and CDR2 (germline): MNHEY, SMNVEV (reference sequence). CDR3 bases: TGTGCCAGCAGACGAGGGGGCTCTGGGGCCAACGTCCTGACTTTC. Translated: CASRRGGSGANVLTF.

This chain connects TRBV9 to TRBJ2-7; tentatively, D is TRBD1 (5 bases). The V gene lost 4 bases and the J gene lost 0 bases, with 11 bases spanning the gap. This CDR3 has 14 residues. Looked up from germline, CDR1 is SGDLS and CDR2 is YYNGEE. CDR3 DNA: TGTGCCAGCAGCCGAGGACATTACTCCTACGAGCAGTACTTC. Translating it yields CASSRGHYSYEQYF. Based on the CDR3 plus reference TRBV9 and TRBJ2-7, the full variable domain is DSGVTQTPKHLITATGQRVTLRCSPRSGDLSVYWYQQSLDQGLQFLIQYYNGEERAKGNILERFSAQQFPDLHSELNLSSLELGDSALYFCASSRGHYSYEQYFGPGTRLTVT.

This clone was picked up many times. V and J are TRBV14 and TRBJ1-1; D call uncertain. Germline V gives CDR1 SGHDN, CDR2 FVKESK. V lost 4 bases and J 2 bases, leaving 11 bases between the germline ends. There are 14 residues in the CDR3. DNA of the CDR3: TGTGCCAGCAGCCCCCCTCCCCGAAACACTGAAGCTTTCTTT. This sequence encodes CASSPPPRNTEAFF.

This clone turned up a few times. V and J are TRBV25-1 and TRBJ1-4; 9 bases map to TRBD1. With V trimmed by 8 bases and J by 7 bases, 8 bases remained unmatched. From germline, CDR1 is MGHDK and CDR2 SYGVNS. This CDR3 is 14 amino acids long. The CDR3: CASGRGQGREKLFF. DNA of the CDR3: TGTGCCAGCGGACGGGGACAGGGTCGTGAAAAACTGTTTTTT. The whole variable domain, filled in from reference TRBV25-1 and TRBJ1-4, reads EADIYQTPRYLVIGTGKKITLECSQTMGHDKMYWYQQDPGMELHLIHYSYGVNSTEKGDLSSESTVSRIRTEHFPLTLESARPSHTSQYLCASGRGQGREKLFFGSGTQLSVL.

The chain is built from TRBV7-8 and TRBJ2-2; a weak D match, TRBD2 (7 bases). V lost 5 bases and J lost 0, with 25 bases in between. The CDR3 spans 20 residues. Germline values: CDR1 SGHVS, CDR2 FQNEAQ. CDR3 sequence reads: CASSPVGGWRGPSNTGELFF. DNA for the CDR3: TGTGCCAGCAGCCCCGTTGGGGGGTGGCGGGGGCCTTCGAACACCGGGGAGCTGTTTTTT.

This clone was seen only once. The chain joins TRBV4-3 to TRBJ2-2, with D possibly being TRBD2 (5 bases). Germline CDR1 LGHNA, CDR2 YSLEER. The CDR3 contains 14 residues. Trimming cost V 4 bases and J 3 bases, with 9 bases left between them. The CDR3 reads CASSLLGDTGELFF. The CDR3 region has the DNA TGCGCCAGCAGCCTACTAGGCGACACCGGGGAGCTGTTTTTT.

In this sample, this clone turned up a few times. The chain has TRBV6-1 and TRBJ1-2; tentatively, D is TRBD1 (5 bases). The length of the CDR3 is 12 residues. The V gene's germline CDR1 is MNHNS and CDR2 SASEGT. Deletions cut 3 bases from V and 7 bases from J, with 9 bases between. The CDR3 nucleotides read TGTGCCAGCAGTGAGACAGTCGGTGGCTACACCTTC. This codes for CASSETVGGYTF.

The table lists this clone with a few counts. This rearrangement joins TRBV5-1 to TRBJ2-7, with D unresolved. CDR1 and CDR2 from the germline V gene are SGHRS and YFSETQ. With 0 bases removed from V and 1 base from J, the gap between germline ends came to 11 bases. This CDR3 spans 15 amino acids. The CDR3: CASSLVRPQSYEQYF. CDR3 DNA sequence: TGCGCCAGCAGCTTGGTTCGTCCTCAATCCTACGAGCAGTACTTC.

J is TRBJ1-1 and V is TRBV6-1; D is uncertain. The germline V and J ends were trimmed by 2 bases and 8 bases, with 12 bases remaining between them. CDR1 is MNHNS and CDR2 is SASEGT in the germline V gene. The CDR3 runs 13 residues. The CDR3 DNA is TGTGCCAGCAGTGAATGGTCGCCCGAGGAAGCTTTCTTT. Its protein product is CASSEWSPEEAFF.

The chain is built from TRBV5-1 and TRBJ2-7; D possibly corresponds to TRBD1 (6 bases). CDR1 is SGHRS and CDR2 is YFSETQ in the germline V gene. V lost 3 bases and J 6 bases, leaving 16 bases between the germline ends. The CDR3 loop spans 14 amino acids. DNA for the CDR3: TGCGCCAGCAGCTCATCCCTTGGGGGCGGCGAGCAGTACTTC. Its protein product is CASSSSLGGGEQYF.

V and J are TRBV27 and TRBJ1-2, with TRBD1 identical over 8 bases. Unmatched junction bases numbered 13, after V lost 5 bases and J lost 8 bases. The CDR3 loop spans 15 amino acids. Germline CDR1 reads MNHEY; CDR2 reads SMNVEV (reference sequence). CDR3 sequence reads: CASSTNLDRAKGYTF. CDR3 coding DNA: TGTGCCAGCAGTACCAACCTGGACAGGGCGAAGGGCTACACCTTC.

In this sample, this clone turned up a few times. CDR3 sequence reads: CASSPWEGTDTQYF. The CDR3 DNA is TGTGCCAGCTCACCGTGGGAGGGCACAGATACGCAGTATTTT. V usage is TRBV18 and J usage is TRBJ2-3; D is perhaps TRBD2 (6 bases). Germline V gene lookup returns CDR1 KGHSH and CDR2 LQKENI. The CDR3 is 14 residues long. V lost 3 bases, J lost 1 base, and 8 bases lay in between. Complete variable domain (other parts from reference TRBV18 and TRBJ2-3): NAGVMQNPRHLVRRRGQEARLRCSPMKGHSHVYWYRQLPEEGLKFMVYLQKENIIDESGMPKERFSAEFPKEGPSILRIQQVVRGDSAAYFCASSPWEGTDTQYFGPGTRLTVL.

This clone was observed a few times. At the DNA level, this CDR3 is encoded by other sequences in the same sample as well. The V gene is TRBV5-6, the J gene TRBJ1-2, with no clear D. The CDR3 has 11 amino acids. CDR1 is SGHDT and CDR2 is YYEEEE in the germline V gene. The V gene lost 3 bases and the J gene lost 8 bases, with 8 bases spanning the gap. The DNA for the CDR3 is TGTGCCAGCAGCTCGACATACGGCTACACCTTC. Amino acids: CASSSTYGYTF.

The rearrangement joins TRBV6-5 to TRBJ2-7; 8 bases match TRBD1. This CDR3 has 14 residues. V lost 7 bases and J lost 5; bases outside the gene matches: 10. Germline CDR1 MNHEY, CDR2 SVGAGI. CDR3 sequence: CASTGAGGADEQYF. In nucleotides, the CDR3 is TGTGCCAGCACTGGTGCAGGGGGCGCGGACGAGCAGTACTTC.

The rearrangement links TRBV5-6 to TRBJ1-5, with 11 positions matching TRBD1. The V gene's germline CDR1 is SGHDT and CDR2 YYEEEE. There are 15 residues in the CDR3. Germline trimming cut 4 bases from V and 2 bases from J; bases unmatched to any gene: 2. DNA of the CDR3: TGTGCCAGCAGCGGACAGGGGGCGGGCAATCAGCCCCAGCATTTT. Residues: CASSGQGAGNQPQHF.

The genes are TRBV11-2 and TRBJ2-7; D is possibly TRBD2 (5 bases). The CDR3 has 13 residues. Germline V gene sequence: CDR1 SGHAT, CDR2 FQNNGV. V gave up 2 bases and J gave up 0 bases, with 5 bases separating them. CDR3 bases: TGTGCCAGCAGCTTAACTAGCTCCTACGAGCAGTACTTC. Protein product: CASSLTSSYEQYF. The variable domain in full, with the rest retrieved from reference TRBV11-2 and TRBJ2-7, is EAGVAQSPRYKIIEKRQSVAFWCNPISGHATLYWYQQILGQGPKLLIQFQNNGVVDDSQLPKDRFSAERLKGVDSTLKIQPAKLEDSAVYLCASSLTSSYEQYFGPGTRLTVT.

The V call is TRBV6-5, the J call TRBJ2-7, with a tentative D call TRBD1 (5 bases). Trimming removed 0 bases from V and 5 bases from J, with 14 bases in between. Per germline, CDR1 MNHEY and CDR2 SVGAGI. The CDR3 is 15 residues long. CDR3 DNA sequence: TGTGCCAGCAGTTACTCGGGGCTCCCTTCGAACGAGCAGTACTTC. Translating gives CASSYSGLPSNEQYF.

In nucleotides, the CDR3 is TGCGCCAGCAGCTGGGACAGACCGATGGGACTCACTGAAGCTTTCTTT. As protein: CASSWDRPMGLTEAFF. This rearrangement joins TRBV5-1 to TRBJ1-1, with TRBD1 matching 7 bases. The J segment lost 4 bases and the V segment lost 3 bases, leaving 12 bases of the junction unmatched. The CDR3 is made up of 16 amino acids. Germline V gene sequence: CDR1 SGHRS, CDR2 YFSETQ.

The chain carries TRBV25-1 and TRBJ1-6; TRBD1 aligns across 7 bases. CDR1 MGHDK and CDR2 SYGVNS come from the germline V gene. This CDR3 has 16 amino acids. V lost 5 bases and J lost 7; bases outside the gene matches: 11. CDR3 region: CASSQGEGQTNSPLHF. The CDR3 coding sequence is TGTGCCAGCAGTCAGGGGGAGGGACAGACGAATTCACCCCTCCACTTT.

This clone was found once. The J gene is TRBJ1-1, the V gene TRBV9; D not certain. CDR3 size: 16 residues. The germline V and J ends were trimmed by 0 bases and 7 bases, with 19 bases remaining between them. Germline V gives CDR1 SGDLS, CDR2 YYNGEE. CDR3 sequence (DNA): TGTGCCAGCAGCGTAGATAGCTTTGCGGCATTGGGTGAAGCTTTCTTT. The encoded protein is CASSVDSFAALGEAFF.

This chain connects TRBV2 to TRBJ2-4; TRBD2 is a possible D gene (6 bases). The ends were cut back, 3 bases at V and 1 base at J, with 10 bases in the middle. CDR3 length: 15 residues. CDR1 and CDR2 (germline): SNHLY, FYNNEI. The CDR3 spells CASSDSGGAKNIQYF. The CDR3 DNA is TGTGCCAGCAGTGATAGTGGGGGGGCCAAAAACATTCAGTACTTC. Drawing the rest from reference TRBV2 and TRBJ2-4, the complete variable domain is EPEVTQTPSHQVTQMGQEVILRCVPISNHLYFYWYRQILGQKVEFLVSFYNNEISEKSEIFDDQFSVERPDGSNFTLKIRSTKLEDSAMYFCASSDSGGAKNIQYFGAGTRLSVL.

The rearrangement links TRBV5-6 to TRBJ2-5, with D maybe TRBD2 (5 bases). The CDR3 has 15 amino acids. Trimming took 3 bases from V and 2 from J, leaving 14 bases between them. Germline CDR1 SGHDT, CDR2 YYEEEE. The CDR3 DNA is TGTGCCAGCAGCTCGGTCGGACGGGGACAAGAGACCCAGTACTTC. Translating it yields CASSSVGRGQETQYF.

The CDR3, as DNA: TGTGCCAGTAGTATTCTAAAGACTAGCGGGGGCACAGATACGCAGTATTTT. This sequence encodes CASSILKTSGGTDTQYF. The chain combines TRBV19 with TRBJ2-3; TRBD2 matches 11 bases. The germline gives CDR1 LNHDA, CDR2 SQIVND (reference sequence). With V trimmed by 3 bases and J by 1 base, 6 bases remained unmatched. The CDR3 spans 17 residues.

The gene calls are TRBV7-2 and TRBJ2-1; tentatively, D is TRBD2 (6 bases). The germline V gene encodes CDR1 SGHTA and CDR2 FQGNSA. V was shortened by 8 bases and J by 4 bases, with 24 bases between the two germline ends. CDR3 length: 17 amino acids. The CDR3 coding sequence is TGTGCCAGCCGAAGACTCTGGGACCGGGACTTTTACAATGAGCAGTTCTTC. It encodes CASRRLWDRDFYNEQFF.

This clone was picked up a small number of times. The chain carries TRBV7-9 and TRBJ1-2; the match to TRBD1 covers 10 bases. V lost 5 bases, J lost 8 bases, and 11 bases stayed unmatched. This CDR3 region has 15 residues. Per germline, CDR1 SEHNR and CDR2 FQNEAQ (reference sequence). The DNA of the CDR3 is TGTGCCAGCAGCCCTTGGACAGGGGGGGCAGACGGCTACACCTTC. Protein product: CASSPWTGGADGYTF.

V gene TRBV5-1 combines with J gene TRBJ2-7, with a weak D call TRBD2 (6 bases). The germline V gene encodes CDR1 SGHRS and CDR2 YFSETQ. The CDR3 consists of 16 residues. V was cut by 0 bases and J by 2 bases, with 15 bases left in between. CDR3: CASSLGGLSATYEQYF. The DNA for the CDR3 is TGCGCCAGCAGCTTGGGGGGACTTTCTGCTACCTACGAGCAGTACTTC.

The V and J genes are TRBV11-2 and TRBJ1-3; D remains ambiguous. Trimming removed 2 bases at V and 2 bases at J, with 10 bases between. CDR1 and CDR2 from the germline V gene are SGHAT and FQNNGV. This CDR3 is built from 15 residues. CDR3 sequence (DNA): TGTGCCAGCAGCTTAACCGAAGGGCCTGGAAACACCATATATTTT. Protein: CASSLTEGPGNTIYF.